The subject of this entry is one TCR beta chain. Its specificity is not known. Using immunoSEQ multiplex PCR, the repertoire was profiled, and TCRdb retains in-frame clones only, with some absent. Of about 66,000 clones listed, less than 85% were seen once; the top ten hold approximately 23%. This entry comes from a study of T cell responses to AZD1222 COVID-19 vaccine. Study conclusions and caveats: Sampled repertoires all dated from after the peak T cell response. Possibly, clonal diversity was underestimated; donors were largely white British and included more females. Spike-specific TCR breadth and depth both grew after two AZD1222 doses.

The CDR3 extends over 13 amino acids. The germline CDR1 and CDR2 sequences are SEHNR and FQNEAQ (reference sequence). V gave up 5 bases and J gave up 7 bases, with 11 bases separating them. The clonotype comes from an adult in good health. The chain employs TRBV7-9 and TRBJ2-2; D is perhaps TRBD1 (5 bases). The source was peripheral blood, collected on day 0 of MenACWY control vaccination. The CDR3 nucleotides read TGTGCCAGCAGCCCGATGGGGCGCGGGGAGCTGTTTTTT. Its protein product is CASSPMGRGELFF.